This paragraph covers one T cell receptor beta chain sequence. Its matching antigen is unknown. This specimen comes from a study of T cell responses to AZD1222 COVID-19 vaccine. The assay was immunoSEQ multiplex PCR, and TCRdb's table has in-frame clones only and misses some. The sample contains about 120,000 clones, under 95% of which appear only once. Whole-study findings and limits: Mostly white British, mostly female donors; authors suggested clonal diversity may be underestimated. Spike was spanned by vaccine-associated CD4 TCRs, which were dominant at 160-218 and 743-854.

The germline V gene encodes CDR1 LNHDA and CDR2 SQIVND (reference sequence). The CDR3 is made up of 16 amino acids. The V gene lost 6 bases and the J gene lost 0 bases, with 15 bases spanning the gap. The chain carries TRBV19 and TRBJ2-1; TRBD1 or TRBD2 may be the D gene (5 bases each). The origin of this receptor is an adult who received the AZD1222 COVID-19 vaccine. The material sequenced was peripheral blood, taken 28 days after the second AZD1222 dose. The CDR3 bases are TGTGCCAGTAGCCCCTTTGAGGGGAGCTCCTACAATGAGCAGTTCTTC. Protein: CASSPFEGSSYNEQFF.